The table lists the clone carrying this T cell receptor beta chain with many counts. Antigen: not known. This sample stems from a study of metastatic and nonmetastatic thyroid tumors. As for the study in general: Repertoire comparisons spanned blood and tumor or nodule tissue from malignant and benign thyroid patients. Study outcomes and limitations: The study reportedly found significantly higher TCR beta diversity in malignant thyroid tumors than benign nodules, in blood and tumor.

The authors' processing: Clinicopathological groups differed in CDR3, with these differences serving to build a distant-metastasis classifier for papillary thyroid cancer. TCRdb reanalyzed the PCR reads via MiXCR. The V and J calls were determined by TCRdb, not by the authors. The sample lists some 23,000 clones, 10% to 15% occurring once. The entire patient cohort was treatment-naive prior to thyroid surgery. CDR1 is MNHNS, CDR2 SASEGT, per germline. The CDR3 runs to 14 residues. V lost 6 bases and J 2 bases, leaving 14 bases between the germline ends. The gene calls are TRBV6-1 and TRBJ2-7; D perhaps matches TRBD1 (5 bases). Sequenced sample: blood. The clonotype was recovered from a female donor with papillary thyroid cancer or a benign thyroid nodule (not recorded which). Some clones in this sample may be carry-over from other donors' samples. CDR3 loop: CASSRTGSTYEQYF. Written as DNA, the CDR3 is TGTGCCAGCAGCCGCACAGGATCAACCTACGAGCAGTACTTC.